This TCR beta chain was obtained from a study of identical twins. Study conclusions and caveats: Because invariant MAIT and iNKT cells could be present, zero-insertion analyses could be partly confounded. Sharing of beta out-of-frame sequences by twins showed a weaker excess.

TCRdb re-called the 5' RACE reads with MiXCR, one entry per CDR3 protein. This table holds 450,000 or so distinct CDR3 sequences, around 24% found once. Remarks on this clonotype: The target antigen is unknown.

Germline lookup yields CDR1 MNHEY and CDR2 SVGAGI. This CDR3 contains 16 residues. Trimming cost V 2 bases and J 4 bases; bases outside gene matches: 6. These data were likewise used in another study, on T cells expressing NK-cell markers. That paper notes: Among eight sequenced donors, seven carried HCMV seropositivity while one was seronegative.

This chain uses TRBV6-5 with TRBJ1-2; 11 nucleotides line up with TRBD1. Sequencing was done on a sample of CD4+ T cells sorted from blood. The sequence was collected from a young woman in good health. The CDR3 here is CASSYPGTGGSYGYTF. CDR3 DNA: TGTGCCAGCAGTTACCCAGGGACAGGGGGTAGCTATGGCTACACCTTC.